This T cell receptor beta chain was documented in a study of neurological immune-mediated disorders. Findings and caveats of the study: None of the CDR3 amino acid sequences in expanded clones turned up in more than one subject, which points to private repertoires in all groups. Multiple sclerosis was found to have the least TCR clonal expansion, below healthy controls, and HTLV-1-associated myelopathy the most.

V lost 5 bases, J lost 3 bases, and 16 bases lay in between. The germline CDR1 and CDR2 sequences are LGHDT and YNNKEL (reference sequence). This CDR3 has 15 amino acids. This clonotype was recorded many times. The antigen remains undetermined. The authors produced cDNA by 5'RACE using 10-nucleotide random UMIs. TCRdb called the 5' RACE reads again in MiXCR, with one record for every CDR3 protein. The sample yields around 32,000 distinct CDR3 sequences, 9.5% to 13% seen once. The sequence was collected from a woman aged 55-70 years in good health. Sequencing was performed on PBMCs. The chain combines TRBV3-1 with TRBJ1-1; a weak D match, TRBD1 (6 bases). CDR3 in amino acids: CASSKRGSRDTEAFF. CDR3 sequence (DNA): TGTGCCAGCAGCAAAAGGGGGAGCCGGGACACTGAAGCTTTCTTT.